The present entry profiles one T cell receptor (beta chain) with its context. Its antigen remains unknown. Primers: 60 Vbeta forward and 13 Jbeta reverse. Sequencing was performed with immunoSEQ multiplex PCR; in TCRdb, only in-frame clones are kept and a portion is missing. This table has about 100,000 clones, around 74% appearing once. The data stem from a study of cytomegalovirus exposure and HLA in healthy donors. Study at large: Out of around 360 genotyped donors, 81% belonged to the Caucasian-associated ancestry cluster.

Study results and caveats: Only CMV serostatus was available as immune exposure information. Rarity characterized most TCR sequences, yet some public TCRs appeared in many donors.

J was trimmed by 16 bases and V by 0 bases; bases with no gene match: 4. This CDR3 spans 13 amino acids. In germline, CDR1 is LGHNA, CDR2 YSLEER. Sequencing was performed on PBMCs. The J gene is TRBJ1-6, the V gene TRBV4-3; 9 bases are a match to TRBD1. This receptor was obtained from a man in his forties in good health and CMV-seropositive. CDR3 coding DNA: TGCGCCAGCAGCCAAGAGCTGACAGGGGGGCTCCACTTT. Translation gives CASSQELTGGLHF.